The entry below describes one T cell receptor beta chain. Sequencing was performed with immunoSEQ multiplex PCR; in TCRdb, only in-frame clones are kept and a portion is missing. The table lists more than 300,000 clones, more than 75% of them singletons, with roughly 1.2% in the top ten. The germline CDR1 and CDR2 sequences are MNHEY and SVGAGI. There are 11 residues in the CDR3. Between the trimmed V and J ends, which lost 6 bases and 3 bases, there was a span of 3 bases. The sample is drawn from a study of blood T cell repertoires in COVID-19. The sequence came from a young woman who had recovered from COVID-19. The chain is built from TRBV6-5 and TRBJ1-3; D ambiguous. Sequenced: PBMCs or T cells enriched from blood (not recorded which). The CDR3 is CASSVGNTIYF. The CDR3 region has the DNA TGTGCCAGCAGCGTTGGAAACACCATATATTTT.